This paragraph covers one T cell receptor (beta chain) sequence. The data originate from a study of T cell responses to AZD1222 COVID-19 vaccine. CDR1 and CDR2 (germline): MDHEN, SYDVKM. CDR3 length: 15 amino acids. The trim removed 4 bases at V and 4 bases at J, leaving 4 bases unmatched. The repertoire was sequenced with immunoSEQ multiplex PCR; TCRdb's copy has only in-frame clones and lacks some. The table lists 86,000 or so clones, approximately 90% of them singletons. This chain links TRBV28 with TRBJ2-1; 10 bases line up with TRBD2. The clonotype was recovered from an adult who received the AZD1222 COVID-19 vaccine. Source: peripheral blood, taken 28 days after the second AZD1222 dose. The CDR3 protein is CASSSRAGGYNEQFF. For the CDR3, the DNA is TGTGCCAGCAGTTCCCGAGCGGGAGGGTACAATGAGCAGTTCTTC.